These 11 T cell receptor beta chains share one sample of origin, sequenced in a study of CD8 T cells in Susac syndrome. Reverse transcription of roughly 0.5 to 1 ug RNA was performed with random hexamers. A single record per CDR3 protein comes from TCRdb applying MiXCR to the immunoSEQ multiplex PCR reads. The table records 150,000 to 250,000 distinct CDR3 sequences, nearly 95% of them present only once. The sample consisted of CD4+ T cells from PBMCs. The receptor set was obtained from a human donor with multiple sclerosis.

The J gene is TRBJ1-5, the V gene TRBV30; 8 nucleotides agree with TRBD1. Germline lookup yields CDR1 GTSNPN and CDR2 SVGIG (reference sequence). V dropped 1 base and J dropped 6; count of bases not matched to a gene: 5. There are 14 residues in the CDR3. The CDR3 loop reads CAWSAGTGRQPQHF. CDR3 bases: TGTGCCTGGAGTGCCGGGACAGGTCGTCAGCCCCAGCATTTT.

This sequence joins TRBV20-1 and TRBJ1-5; 8 nucleotides agree with TRBD1. From germline, CDR1 is DFQATT and CDR2 SNEGSKA (reference sequence). The CDR3 length is 15 residues. V was pared by 3 bases and J by 1 base, with 5 bases of the junction left unmatched. This chain's CDR3 is CSASSTGESNQPQHF. CDR3 in DNA: TGCAGTGCTAGTTCGACAGGGGAAAGCAATCAGCCCCAGCATTTT.

This chain joins TRBV6-1 and TRBJ1-3; TRBD1 might be the D (5 bases). V was pared by 6 bases and J by 8 bases, with 23 bases between. The CDR3 is 16 residues long. Per the germline V gene, CDR1 is MNHNS and CDR2 is SASEGT. CDR3 amino acids: CASSLKYPGLGDTIYF. The CDR3 DNA follows: TGTGCCAGCAGCTTGAAATATCCGGGACTCGGGGACACCATATATTTT.

This rearrangement joins TRBV5-1 to TRBJ2-7; the match to TRBD2 covers 8 bases. This CDR3 has 16 residues. The V and J ends lost 4 bases and 2 bases, in that order; junction bases with no gene match: 11. Germline V gene lookup returns CDR1 SGHRS and CDR2 YFSETQ. CDR3 sequence (DNA): TGCGCCAGCAGCGTTACCTCGACTAGCGCGGCCTACGAGCAGTACTTC. It encodes CASSVTSTSAAYEQYF.

This clonotype was seen only once. V is TRBV12-3 or TRBV12-4 and J is TRBJ2-5; D gene ambiguous. This CDR3 contains 10 residues. The V and J ends lost 6 bases and 7 bases respectively, with 6 bases between them. DNA for the CDR3: TGTGCCAGCAGCGGGTGGACCCAGTACTTC. It is translated as CASSGWTQYF.

The chain employs TRBV19 and TRBJ2-2, with 10 bases aligning to TRBD1. This CDR3 has 15 residues. Per the germline V gene, CDR1 is LNHDA and CDR2 is SQIVND (reference sequence). J was trimmed by 7 bases and V by 8 bases; bases with no gene match: 10. CDR3 sequence reads: CASGPRGQGVGELFF. CDR3 DNA sequence: TGTGCCAGTGGCCCCCGCGGACAGGGGGTCGGGGAGCTGTTTTTT.

The CDR3 reads CASSRREGLILQKTQYF. Written as DNA, the CDR3 is TGCGCCAGCAGTCGCCGGGAGGGCCTCATTCTCCAGAAGACCCAGTACTTC. This rearrangement joins TRBV5-1 to TRBJ2-5; the match to TRBD2 covers 8 bases. Germline loops: CDR1 SGHRS, CDR2 YFSETQ. V shed 5 bases and J 6 bases; nucleotides not matched to a gene: 18. The CDR3 loop spans 17 amino acids. Using reference TRBV5-1 and TRBJ2-5 for the parts outside the CDR3, the full variable domain is KAGVTQTPRYLIKTRGQQVTLSCSPISGHRSVSWYQQTPGQGLQFLFEYFSETQRNKGNFPGRFSGRQFSNSRSEMNVSTLELGDSALYLCASSRREGLILQKTQYFGPGTRLLVL.

This chain joins TRBV14 and TRBJ2-3; D may be TRBD2 (7 bases). The CDR3 has 13 amino acids. In germline, CDR1 is SGHDN, CDR2 FVKESK. The V end was cut by 4 bases, the J end by 11 bases, with 16 bases between. CDR3: CASSRAGRDMQYF. DNA for the CDR3: TGTGCCAGCAGCCGAGCTGGGAGGGACATGCAGTATTTT.

J is TRBJ1-5 and V is TRBV20-1; 8 bases are a match to TRBD1. The CDR3 sequence is 13 residues long. CDR1 and CDR2 (germline): DFQATT, SNEGSKA (reference sequence). Germline trimming cut 7 bases from V and 6 bases from J; bases unmatched to any gene: 8. CDR3: CSVRDRGRQPQHF. The DNA for the CDR3 is TGCAGTGTCCGCGACAGGGGCCGTCAGCCCCAGCATTTT.

The chain is built from TRBV5-1 and TRBJ2-5; maybe TRBD2 (5 bases). This CDR3 has 13 residues. Germline V gene lookup returns CDR1 SGHRS and CDR2 YFSETQ. V was trimmed by 9 bases and J by 5 bases, leaving 17 bases between them. The CDR3 bases are TGCGCCACTTCTCCTCCAGGCGGGGAGACCCAGTACTTC. Encoded protein: CATSPPGGETQYF.

This clonotype has only one observation. The chain is built from TRBV5-1 and TRBJ1-5; D is unresolved. This CDR3 has 15 residues. V was clipped by 4 bases and J by 4 bases, with 15 bases between them. Germline CDR1 reads SGHRS; CDR2 reads YFSETQ. The CDR3: CASSPAADRNQPQHF. The CDR3 region has the DNA TGCGCCAGCAGCCCAGCAGCCGACCGGAATCAGCCCCAGCATTTT.